This entry concerns a single T cell receptor beta chain. As yet, its antigen is unknown. This specimen comes from a study of shared clonotypes between healthy human individuals. Study context: CD4 naive and CD4 memory each took three plates per donor, while CD8 naive took two and CD8 memory one.

Only in-frame clones appear in the TCRdb table, and some are missing; sequencing was by immunoSEQ multiplex PCR. This table holds about 2.4 million clones, more than 90% found once. CDR1 MGHRA and CDR2 YSYEKL come from the germline V gene. The CDR3 runs 15 residues. Trimming shortened V by 0 bases and J by 2 bases, and 10 bases separated the two germline ends. General study results and limits: Estimated clonotype richness was generally higher in naive than memory subsets. Shared clonotypes: about 4.6% naive CD4, about 3.5% naive CD8, about 2.4% memory CD4, more than 0.3% memory CD8.

The sequence derives from a man between 18 and 29 years old in good health. The chain carries TRBV4-1 and TRBJ1-2, with D hard to call. The specimen sequenced was naive CD4+ T cells sorted from blood. Subset noted: CD45RA+ positively selected. The CDR3 sequence: CASSQEGSGNYGYTF. The CDR3 DNA sequence: TGCGCCAGCAGCCAAGAAGGCAGTGGAAACTATGGCTACACCTTC.